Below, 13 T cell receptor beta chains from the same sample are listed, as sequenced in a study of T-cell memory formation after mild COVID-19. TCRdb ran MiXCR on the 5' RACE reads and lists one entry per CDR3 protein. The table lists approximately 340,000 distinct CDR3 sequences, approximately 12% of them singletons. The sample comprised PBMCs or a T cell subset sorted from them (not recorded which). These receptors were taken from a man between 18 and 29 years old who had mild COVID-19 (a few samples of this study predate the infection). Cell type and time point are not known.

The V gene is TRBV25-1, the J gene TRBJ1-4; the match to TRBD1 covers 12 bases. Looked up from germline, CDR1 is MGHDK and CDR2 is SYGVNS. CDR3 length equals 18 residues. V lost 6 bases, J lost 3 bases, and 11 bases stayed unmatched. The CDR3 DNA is TGTGCCAGCAGAACCCCCCGGGACAGGGGGCCGTCTAATGAAAAACTGTTTTTT. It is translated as CASRTPRDRGPSNEKLFF.

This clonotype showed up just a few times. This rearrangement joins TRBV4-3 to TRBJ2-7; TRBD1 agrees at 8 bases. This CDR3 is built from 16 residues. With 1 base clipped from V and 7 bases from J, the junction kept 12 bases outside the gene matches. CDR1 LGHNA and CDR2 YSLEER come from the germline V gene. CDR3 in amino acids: CASSQAPTGEEAEQYF. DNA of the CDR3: TGCGCCAGCAGCCAAGCCCCGACAGGGGAGGAGGCAGAGCAGTACTTC.

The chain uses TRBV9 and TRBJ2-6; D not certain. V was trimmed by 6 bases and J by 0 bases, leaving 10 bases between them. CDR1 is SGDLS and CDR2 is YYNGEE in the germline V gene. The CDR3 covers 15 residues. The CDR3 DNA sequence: TGTGCCAGCACCCCGTTGAGCTCTGGGGCCAACGTCCTGACTTTC. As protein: CASTPLSSGANVLTF.

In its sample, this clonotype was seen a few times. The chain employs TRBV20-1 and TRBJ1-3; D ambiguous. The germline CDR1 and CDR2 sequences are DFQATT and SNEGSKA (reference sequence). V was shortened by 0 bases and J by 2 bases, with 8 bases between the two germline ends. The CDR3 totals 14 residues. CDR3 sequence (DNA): TGCAGTGCTAGAGATCCCAGAGCTGGAAACACCATATATTTT. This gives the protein CSARDPRAGNTIYF.

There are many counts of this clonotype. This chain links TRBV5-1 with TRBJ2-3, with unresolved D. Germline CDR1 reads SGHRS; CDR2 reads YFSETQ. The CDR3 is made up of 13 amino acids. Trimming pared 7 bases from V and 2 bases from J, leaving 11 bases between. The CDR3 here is CASAPETTDTQYF. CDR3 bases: TGCGCCAGCGCACCGGAAACCACAGATACGCAGTATTTT.

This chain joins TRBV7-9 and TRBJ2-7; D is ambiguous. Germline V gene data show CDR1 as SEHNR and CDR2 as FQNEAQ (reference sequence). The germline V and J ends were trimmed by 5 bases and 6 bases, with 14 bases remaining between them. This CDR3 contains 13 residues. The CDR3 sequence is CASSEPHLGEQYV. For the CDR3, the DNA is TGTGCCAGCAGCGAACCCCACCTCGGCGAGCAGTACGTC.

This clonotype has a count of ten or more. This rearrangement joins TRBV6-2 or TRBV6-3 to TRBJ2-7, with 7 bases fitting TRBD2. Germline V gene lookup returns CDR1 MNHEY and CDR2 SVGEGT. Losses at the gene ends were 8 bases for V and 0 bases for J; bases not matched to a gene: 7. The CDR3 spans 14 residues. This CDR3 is CASHRDYNSYEQYF. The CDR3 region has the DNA TGTGCCAGCCACCGGGACTACAACTCCTACGAGCAGTACTTC.

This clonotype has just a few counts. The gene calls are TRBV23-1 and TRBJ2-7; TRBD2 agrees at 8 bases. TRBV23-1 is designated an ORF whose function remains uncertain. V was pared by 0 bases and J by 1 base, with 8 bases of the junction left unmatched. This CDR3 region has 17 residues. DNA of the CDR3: TGCGCCAGCAGTCAATCAGCGGGGGCTCGACCTTCCTACGAGCAGTACGTC. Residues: CASSQSAGARPSYEQYV.

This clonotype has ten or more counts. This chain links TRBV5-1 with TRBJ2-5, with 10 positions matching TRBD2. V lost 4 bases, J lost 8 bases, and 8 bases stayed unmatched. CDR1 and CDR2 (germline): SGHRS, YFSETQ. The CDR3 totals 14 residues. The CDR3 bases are TGCGCCAGCAGCCCCGGGACTAGCGTTGATACCCAGTACTTC. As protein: CASSPGTSVDTQYF.

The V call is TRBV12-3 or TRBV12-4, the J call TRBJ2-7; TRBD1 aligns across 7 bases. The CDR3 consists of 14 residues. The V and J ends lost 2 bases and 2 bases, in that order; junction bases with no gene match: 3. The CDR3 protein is CASSLRGQTYEQYF. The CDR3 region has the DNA TGTGCCAGCAGTTTAAGGGGACAGACCTACGAGCAGTACTTC.

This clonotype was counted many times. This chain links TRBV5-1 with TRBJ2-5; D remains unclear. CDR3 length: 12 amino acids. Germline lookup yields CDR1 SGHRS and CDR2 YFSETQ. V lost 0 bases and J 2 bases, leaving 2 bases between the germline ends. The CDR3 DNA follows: TGCGCCAGCAGCTTGGAGCAAGAGACCCAGTACTTC. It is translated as CASSLEQETQYF.

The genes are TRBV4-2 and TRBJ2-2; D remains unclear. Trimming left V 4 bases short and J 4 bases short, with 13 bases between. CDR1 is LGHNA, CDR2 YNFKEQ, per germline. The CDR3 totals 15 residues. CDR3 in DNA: TGTGCCAGCAGCCGAATACCATGGGGCACCGGGGAGCTGTTTTTT. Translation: CASSRIPWGTGELFF.

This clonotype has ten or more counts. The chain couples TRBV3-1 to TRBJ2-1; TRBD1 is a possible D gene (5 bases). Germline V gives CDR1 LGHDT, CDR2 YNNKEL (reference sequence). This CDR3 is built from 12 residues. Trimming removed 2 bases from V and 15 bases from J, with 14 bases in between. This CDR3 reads CASSQNRTLRFF. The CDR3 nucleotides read TGTGCCAGCAGCCAAAACCGGACACTGCGGTTCTTC.